This T cell receptor (beta chain) is drawn from a study of breast tumors, draining lymph nodes, adjacent tissues. TCRdb re-analysed the multiplex PCR reads in MiXCR, keeping a single row per CDR3 protein. Counted here are tens of thousands of distinct CDR3 sequences, 45% to 65% occurring once; the ten biggest clones make up roughly a fifth. Regarding this clonotype: Antigen specificity is unknown.

CDR1 is SGHVS and CDR2 is FNYEAQ in the germline V gene. There are 17 residues in the CDR3. The V gene end was trimmed by 2 bases and the J gene end by 0 bases; junction bases not matched to a gene: 3. Overall study results and limits: Data fit most tumor T cells coming from lymph node, expanding in tumor. The lymph node origin of tumor T cells was framed as consistent with a hypothesis, not demonstrated.

The rearrangement links TRBV7-6 to TRBJ2-1, with 11 bases lining up with TRBD2. This receptor was identified in a female donor with breast cancer. Some clones in this sample may be carry-over from other donors' samples. Specimen: breast tumor tissue. CDR3 amino acids: CASSLRTSGSSYNEQFF. As DNA, the CDR3 is TGTGCCAGCAGCTTAAGAACTAGCGGGAGCTCCTACAATGAGCAGTTCTTC.